Sequencing of this T cell receptor (beta chain) was carried out in a study of blood T cell repertoires in COVID-19. The CDR3 totals 12 residues. CDR1 is MNHEY, CDR2 SVGAGI, per germline. Trimming removed 8 bases at V and 7 bases at J, with 11 bases between. The table came from immunoSEQ multiplex PCR; TCRdb's copy has only in-frame clones and leaves some out. The sample carries 200,000 to 250,000 clones, roughly nine tenths recorded once. The sequence was obtained from a woman between 45 and 60 years old with acute or convalescent COVID-19. The chain uses TRBV6-5 and TRBJ1-4; D unresolved. Sequencing was carried out using peripheral blood. CDR3 coding DNA: TGTGCCAGCGGCCCGACTGGTGAAAAACTGTTTTTT. Amino acid sequence: CASGPTGEKLFF.